This T cell receptor (beta chain) was retrieved from a study of blood T cell repertoires in COVID-19. This clone was observed a single time. The CDR3 spans 15 residues. The V gene end was trimmed by 10 bases and the J gene end by 3 bases; junction bases not matched to a gene: 13. Germline values: CDR1 ENHRY, CDR2 SYGVKD. Participant age was roughly 18 to 90 years, and participants resided in about 25 US areas. Symptom resolution, clearance, or two negative PCRs marked the recovered donors of Cohort 3. In the original processing: Estimated nucleated cell counts came from reference gene primer amplification. Sequenced by immunoSEQ multiplex PCR; TCRdb stores in-frame clones only, minus some. From that table come the V and J calls and clone size; the DNA was used to work out D and trimming. The sample includes around 390,000 clones, just under 90% of them seen just once.

Sequencing used PBMCs or T cells enriched from blood (not recorded which). This clonotype was sampled from a woman between 45 and 65 years old who had recovered from COVID-19. The J gene is TRBJ1-1, the V gene TRBV10-3; 8 bases align to TRBD1. The CDR3 nucleotides are TGTGCCACCCTGATTGACAGGGGCAAGGACACTGAAGCTTTCTTT. This codes for CATLIDRGKDTEAFF.